This TCR beta chain was profiled in a study of cytomegalovirus exposure and HLA in healthy donors (TCRdb year 2017). For the study in its entirety: An earlier analysis of roughly 500 of the donors reported 276 Gb of sequence data and around 110 million unique TCR beta sequences obtained from 180 million or so T cells. Roughly five DR-DQ haplotypes were treated as single units for association and clustering because of strong linkage in the cohort. To decide whether each TCR beta V gene segment behaved as functional or pseudogenic, an earlier analysis of fewer than 750 of the donors relied on high-throughput TCR beta sequencing. Alongside the repertoire data, information on donor age, sex, ethnicity and CMV serostatus was compiled. To study patterns of TCR occurrence, a later analysis re-analyzed previously published TCR beta repertoires from hundreds of donors and added high-resolution HLA genotyping. The number of donors typed differed by locus, with about 629-640 for A, B, C, DRB1 and DQB1, roughly 520 for DQA1, approximately 570 for DPA1, and about 450 for DPB1. Among about 360 genotyped donors of the cohort, an average of about 240,000 unique TCR beta nucleotide sequences were sequenced per donor, around 20% of them non-productive. Every repertoire in the discovery cohort had been generated on one and the same sequencing platform. The study was designed to test whether signatures of past pathogen exposure could be identified by cataloging public T cell receptors. The later analysis used no new phenotypic data to find candidate immune exposures, relying instead on TCR beta sequences and their occurrence across donors. Of the roughly 400 genotyped donors, 81% were placed in the genetic ancestry cluster associated with self-reported Caucasian donors. The study profiled the T cell repertoires of about 720 subjects by immunosequencing and related them to cytomegalovirus serostatus. An early release covering some 640 HLA-typed donors comprised about 300 gigabases of sequencing data and approximately 80 million unique TCR sequences. The study combined high-throughput TCR immunosequencing, statistical association of individual TCRs with disease status, and machine learning to predict cytomegalovirus infection status. A later genetic analysis took genome-wide SNP genotypes for about three fifths of the roughly 670 donors and used that subset as a discovery cohort. HLA typing covered class I and class II loci at four-digit resolution. A separate validation cohort of roughly 130 different subjects was used in addition to the roughly 620-subject first cohort. Broader findings and caveats from the paper: The presence/absence analyses assumed that sequencing depth was roughly uniform across donors, and that assumption may not be true. Compared with equally common non-associated chains, HLA-associated TCR beta chains in a later analysis were more clonally expanded and had lower generation probabilities. The classifier was reported to diagnose cytomegalovirus status with high specificity and sensitivity in both the original and validation cohorts. An association between a missense DCLRE1C variant and V-gene and J-gene trimming of TCR beta chains was found in a later genetic analysis and replicated in an independent cohort. In a later analysis, most CMV-associated TCR beta chains were found to appear HLA-restricted, with HLA associations seemingly driven largely by CMV exposure. In a later analysis, the rate of TCR association differed among HLA loci, with DRB1 alleles having the most associated TCRs and HLA-C alleles having the fewest. In an earlier analysis of approximately 600 of the donors, most TCR beta V segments were observed in productive rearrangements about 90% or about 30% of the time, broadly matching IMGT annotations. Because counts were too low, around 18 rarely observed V segments, including chromosome 9 orphons, were left out of the earlier analysis of 500 to 650 of the donors. A few of the identified cytomegalovirus-associated TCR beta chains were confirmed in vitro to be specific for cytomegalovirus antigens. A cluster of highly shared sequence variants was judged likely to represent a technical artifact of the sequencing pipeline. It was suggested by the authors that the approach could potentially be generalized to other disease states and immunological phenotypes. Some IMGT-functional V segments, including TRBV6-2 and TRBV6-3, could not be distinguished by the 87-base-pair reads and were therefore excluded. In this cohort, only TCR beta chains were sequenced, and detectable features were limited by the absence of alpha or paired-chain data. A further reported finding was that TCR beta sequences accurately predicted the HLA-A and HLA-B alleles for most subjects in the first cohort. Linkage disequilibrium might explain the correlated functional status among segregating V segments, but an unknown experimental factor could not be ruled out. Specific HLA alleles were associated with 15,000 to 20,000 TCR beta sequences at a false discovery rate of 0.05 in a later analysis. Most TCR sequences were observed very rarely across donors, whereas some public TCRs were present in many individuals. The only immune exposure information available for the cohort was CMV serostatus. Because HLA typing was unavailable for some donors at each locus, only the typed subset was used in association tests. A total of 164 TCR beta chains were listed by the study as associated with cytomegalovirus. When HLA alleles, especially DR and DQ, strongly co-occurred, attributing TCR associations to individual alleles was difficult. Compared with the approximately 720-donor mean, donors in an Asian-associated ancestry cluster had fewer N-insertions in productive TCRs, according to a later genetic analysis. A later analysis reported that several top co-occurrence clusters appeared linked to parvovirus B19, influenza, CMV and Epstein-Barr virus.

For CDR1 and CDR2, the germline V gene lists MNHEY and SVGAGI. The CDR3 covers 14 residues, taking in both the cysteine and the phenylalanine. Of the read, only the CDR3 DNA is kept; its 42 bases are in frame from base 1. The germline V end is reduced by 7 bases and the J end by 5 bases; junction bases left unmatched: 5. Library preparation employed the immunoSEQ multiplex PCR assay. A mixture of 60 forward primers for TCR Vbeta segments and 13 reverse primers for TCR Jbeta segments was used in the multiplex PCR. The CDR3 region of rearranged TCR beta genes was amplified from genomic DNA by a multiplex PCR assay. The Illumina HiSeq System was used to sequence the amplified TCR beta libraries as 87-base-pair reads. Per the original workflow: Across the roughly 640 repertoires, a later analysis counted 80 million or so unique TCR beta chains, roughly 11 million of which were shared by at least two donors. Raw reads were error-corrected and collapsed into unique sequences by a nearest-neighbor algorithm in which closely related sequences were merged to remove PCR and sequencing errors. V, D and J gene segments were assigned by aligning CDR3 sequences to IMGT reference sequences. For a sequence to be retained, at least a six-nucleotide match to both a V gene segment and a J gene segment was required. Rearrangements were called productive when the CDR3 lacked stop codons and stayed in frame with V and J; all others were non-productive. CDR3 was defined according to IMGT convention as the region running from the second conserved V-encoded cysteine to the conserved J-encoded phenylalanine. Sequences without an unambiguous match to a single V gene segment were excluded from the earlier analysis of about 640 of the donors. In an earlier analysis of approximately 550 of the donors, V segments were called functional above 56.7% productive rearrangements and were called segregating when the between-donor standard deviation exceeded 5%. To diagnose cytomegalovirus status from the catalog of TCR beta chain sequences, a statistical classification framework was built. In a later analysis, TCR nucleotide sequences were compared against IMGT/GENE-DB human TR gene sequences so that V and J genes could be assigned. Using the TCRdist pipeline, a later analysis assigned CDR3 sequences along with most-parsimonious VDJ recombination scenarios. A later analysis defined each TCR beta chain by its CDR3 amino acid sequence plus V-gene family, and excluded reads lacking a unique V-gene family. As a way to deal with suspected cross-contamination and a sequencing artifact, a later analysis dropped hundreds of nucleotide sequences that were highly shared and had low generation probability. In a later analysis, a clonal expansion index for each public chain was calculated from normalized within-repertoire ranks of inferred template counts. In a later analysis, generation probabilities were computed with a VDJ recombination model fitted to out-of-frame rearrangements, and the resulting probabilities were checked against IGoR. Hypergeometric tests were used in a later analysis to score TCR-TCR, TCR-HLA and TCR-CMV co-occurrence, with a repertoire-size bias correction applied to the TCR pairs. A later analysis estimated false discovery rates by permuting HLA or CMV assignments 20 times. In a later analysis, co-occurring TCRs were grouped with DBSCAN, and TCRdist sequence similarity was added when clustering was performed within HLA-allele-positive subsets. Repertoires with fewer than 30,000 or more than 120,000 public chains, plus five repertoires with anomalous nucleotide sharing, were excluded from co-occurrence clustering. Here the immuneACCESS table is served through TCRdb, limited to in-frame sequences with V and J called. Missing clones are a known gap in these copies; in checked studies unresolved V genes cover under half, and the rest lacks a known reason. D and trimming come from the DNA, and the V and J calls and clone size come from that table. This sample lists 130,000 or so clones; 60% to 80% were detected once. The ten largest clones represent 2.5% to 4% of the sample.

With respect to this clone: It has no known antigen specificity. It has no much larger one-base neighbor in the sample; base qualities were not kept.

The cohort comprised 710 or so healthy bone marrow donors. All cohort members were sampled while nominally healthy, although unrecorded immune exposures were likely present. The donor tested CMV seronegative and was one of the 352 seronegative cohort members. Each donor provided a peripheral blood sample, and peripheral blood mononuclear cells were used for TCR beta sequencing. The Qiagen DNeasy Blood Extraction Kit was used to extract genomic DNA from the blood cell samples. Sequencing input: PBMCs. The TCR sequence derives from a man between 35 and 55 years old in good health and CMV-seronegative. The rearrangement combines TRBV6-5 with TRBJ1-5; 10 bases in between match TRBD1. The nucleotides read TGTGCCAGCATGCGGACAGGGGGGGATCAGCCCCAGCATTTT. This yields the protein CASMRTGGDQPQHF.